This T cell receptor beta chain is from a study of a mutant IDH1 vaccine in newly diagnosed glioma. Study-level information: Patients began vaccination 4-6 weeks after radiotherapy alone, or with temozolomide cycles.

Study-level points and caveats: Top-clonotype changes in peripheral T cells seemed unrelated to pseudoprogression.

Details on this clone: Its antigen is currently unknown.

Profiling relied on immunoSEQ multiplex PCR, and the TCRdb table lists in-frame clones only, not all of them. Of roughly 39,000 clones listed, roughly 74% are singletons. Noted time point: week 5, during vaccination. Vaccination used 300 ug of mutant IDH1 20-mer peptide per dose, with topical imiquimod. This CDR3 is built from 16 residues. CDR1 and CDR2 from the germline V gene are SGHNT and YYREEE (reference sequence). Trimming removed 0 bases from V and 0 bases from J, with 10 bases in between. The chain joins TRBV5-4 to TRBJ2-1; D not certain. This clonotype was sampled from a man aged 35-49 years with glioma. This material consisted of PBMCs, taken from a glioma patient whose treatment included an IDH1 peptide vaccine. Written as DNA, the CDR3 is TGTGCCAGCAGCTTGGTTTCGGTTAGCTCCTACAATGAGCAGTTCTTC. Protein sequence: CASSLVSVSSYNEQFF.